These 5 T cell receptor beta chains were all obtained from the same sample, sequenced in a study of shared clonotypes between healthy human individuals. Assay: immunoSEQ multiplex PCR; the TCRdb copy retains only in-frame clones and omits some. The table has approximately 1.4 million clones, 98% seen once. The specimen was naive CD4+ T cells sorted from blood. Regarding subset: CD45RA+ positively selected. The receptors were gathered from a man aged 25-45 years in good health.

The V gene is TRBV5-6, the J gene TRBJ1-1; D is possibly TRBD1 (5 bases). Germline CDR1 and CDR2: SGHDT and YYEEEE. Trimming removed 4 bases from V and 5 bases from J, with 15 bases in between. This CDR3 has 14 residues. The CDR3 is CASSPWGKSTEAFF. The CDR3 DNA reads TGTGCCAGCAGCCCTTGGGGCAAGTCGACTGAAGCTTTCTTT.

This chain connects TRBV7-9 to TRBJ2-5, with D uncertain. Trimming took 7 bases from V and 2 from J, leaving 11 bases between them. Germline assignment: CDR1 SEHNR and CDR2 FQNEAQ (reference sequence). The CDR3 spans 13 residues. The CDR3 DNA is TGTGCCAGCACTCATGAGGTACAAGAGACCCAGTACTTC. This codes for CASTHEVQETQYF.

V usage is TRBV5-4 and J usage is TRBJ2-7, with TRBD1 identical over 8 bases. CDR1 and CDR2 from the germline V gene are SGHNT and YYREEE (reference sequence). The length of the CDR3 is 14 residues. Trimming took 5 bases from V and 1 from J; bases not matched to a gene: 5. CDR3 in DNA: TGTGCCAGCAGTCCCCGGGACAGGTCCTACGAGCAGTACTTC. It specifies CASSPRDRSYEQYF.

The CDR3 reads CASSWTGPRDGELFF. The CDR3 coding sequence is TGTGCCAGCAGCTGGACAGGGCCCCGCGATGGGGAGCTGTTTTTT. The rearrangement uses TRBV6-5 and TRBJ2-2; TRBD1 agrees at 8 bases. The CDR3 runs 15 residues. The J segment lost 8 bases and the V segment lost 6 bases, leaving 11 bases of the junction unmatched. Germline values: CDR1 MNHEY, CDR2 SVGAGI.

The J gene is TRBJ2-7, the V gene TRBV5-6; 7 bases fit TRBD1. Unmatched junction bases numbered 9, after V lost 4 bases and J lost 2 bases. The CDR3 sequence is 15 residues long. Germline CDR1 is SGHDT and CDR2 is YYEEEE. The CDR3 bases are TGTGCCAGCAGCGAAGGACAGGTGTTCCCCTACGAGCAGTACTTC. Its protein is CASSEGQVFPYEQYF.